This TCR beta chain came from a study of blood T cell repertoires in COVID-19. Germline assignment: CDR1 SGDLS and CDR2 YYNGEE. The CDR3 sequence is 14 residues long. V lost 4 bases to trimming and J lost 0 bases, with 8 bases between them. Assay: immunoSEQ multiplex PCR; the TCRdb copy retains only in-frame clones and omits some. The table has 200,000 to 250,000 clones, roughly 85% seen once. The receptor's source is a woman in her sixties or seventies with COVID-19, enrolled during active disease. What was sequenced was peripheral blood. This chain uses TRBV9 with TRBJ2-1; D gene uncertain. Here the CDR3 DNA reads TGTGCCAGCAGCTCTCAGATCTCCTACAATGAGCAGTTCTTC. Protein sequence: CASSSQISYNEQFF.